This is a list of T cell receptor beta chains from one sample in a study of identical twins. One entry per CDR3 protein, called by TCRdb with MiXCR from the 5' RACE reads. The sample shows some 560,000 distinct CDR3 sequences, over 8.5% of them seen only once. These data were likewise used in another study, on yellow fever vaccine responses in identical twins.

The sequenced sample consisted of PBMCs. The receptors derive from a woman aged 18-29 years in good health. CDR3s include the opening cysteine and the closing phenylalanine or tryptophan. D genes are given only for firm matches. Clone size is not always given. Where it is, it says once, few, many or a class for expanded clones.

v_call	clone_size	d_call	j_call	cdr3_nt	cdr3_aa
TRBV2	.	.	TRBJ1-4	TGTGCCAGCAGCGAGACAGCTACTAATGAAAAACTGTTTTTT	CASSETATNEKLFF
TRBV12-3/TRBV12-4	many	.	TRBJ2-3	TGTGCCAGCAGCCCAAGTTCCAGCCGACTAGGCACAGATACGCAGTATTTT	CASSPSSSRLGTDTQYF
TRBV7-8	many	TRBD2	TRBJ2-7	TGTGCCAGCAGCCGCAACGGACTAGCGGGGGACGAGCAGTACTTC	CASSRNGLAGDEQYF
TRBV11-2	.	TRBD1	TRBJ2-7	TGTGCCAGCAGGGAACCGGGACAGGGTATCCCCGTAACAGGGTTTGCCTACGAGCAGTACTTC	CASREPGQGIPVTGFAYEQYF
TRBV20-1	.	TRBD2	TRBJ2-2	TGCAGTGCTAGGAGCGGGACCCCGACCGGGGAGCTGTTTTTT	CSARSGTPTGELFF
TRBV2	few	TRBD1	TRBJ1-4	TGTGCCAGCAAGAACATCCGGGACAGCCCCGAAAAACTGTTTTTT	CASKNIRDSPEKLFF
TRBV29-1	many	.	TRBJ2-3	TGCAGCGTTGCCCCGGCAGATACGCAGTATTTT	CSVAPADTQYF
TRBV12-3/TRBV12-4	many	TRBD1	TRBJ2-1	TGTGCCAGCAGTGGAAGGGACAGTGGGTGGGGTGAGCAGTTCTTC	CASSGRDSGWGEQFF
TRBV20-1	many	.	TRBJ1-1	TGCAGTGCTGGGGGACGCGCGAACACTGAAGCTTTCTTT	CSAGGRANTEAFF
TRBV21-1	.	.	TRBJ2-5	TGTGCCAGCAGCAAGGGACAGCCCAAAGAGGGAGAGACCCAGTACTTC	CASSKGQPKEGETQYF
TRBV5-5	many	.	TRBJ2-2	TGTGCCAGCAGCTTAAGCGGCCTCAACACCGGGGAGCTGTTTTTT	CASSLSGLNTGELFF
TRBV20-1	few	TRBD1	TRBJ1-2	TGCAGTGCTAGAGATGGGGAAGGGGGCGCCTATGGCTACACCTTC	CSARDGEGGAYGYTF
TRBV6-1	.	TRBD1	TRBJ2-7	TGTGCCAGCAGTGACCCGGGACAGGGGCTCCACGAGCAGTACTTC	CASSDPGQGLHEQYF
TRBV5-1	many	.	TRBJ1-1	TGCGCCAGCAGCTTGGACAGATCCAACACTGAAGCTTTCTTT	CASSLDRSNTEAFF
TRBV6-2/TRBV6-3	few	.	TRBJ2-5	TGTGCCAGCAGTTCTCTGGGACCGGTAGAGACCCAGTACTTC	CASSSLGPVETQYF
TRBV6-2/TRBV6-3	few	TRBD2	TRBJ2-1	TGTGCCACCCTAGACGTCCTAGCGGGAGAGTACAATGAGCAGTTCTTC	CATLDVLAGEYNEQFF
TRBV5-1	.	TRBD2	TRBJ2-3	TGCGCCAGCAGCAGGGGACTAGCTAGCACAGATACGCAGTATTTT	CASSRGLASTDTQYF
TRBV10-2	.	.	TRBJ2-5	TGCGCCAGCAGTGAGTCGACGATTCGGGACGGGACCCAGTACTTC	CASSESTIRDGTQYF
TRBV5-1	.	TRBD1	TRBJ2-2	TGCGCCAGCAGCTCGGGGGACAGGGGACCCAACACCGGGGAGCTGTTTTTT	CASSSGDRGPNTGELFF
TRBV10-3	few	.	TRBJ2-3	TGTGCCATCAGTGCCCAGAGGGACGGTCTAGCGTCGATTCAGTATTTT	CAISAQRDGLASIQYF
TRBV6-2/TRBV6-3	.	.	TRBJ2-1	TGTGCCAGCAGTTACGAGGCCCGTTACAATGAGCAGTTCTTC	CASSYEARYNEQFF
TRBV6-5	.	TRBD2	TRBJ2-7	TGTGCCAGCAGTTACCTACCCGGACTAGCGGGAGACGAGCAGTACTTC	CASSYLPGLAGDEQYF
TRBV12-3/TRBV12-4	.	.	TRBJ2-1	TGTGCCAGCAGTTTTCAGTCCCTCAATGAGCAGTTCTTC	CASSFQSLNEQFF
TRBV14	few	.	TRBJ2-3	TGTGCCAGCAGCCCACCGGACACCTTCACAGATACGCAGTATTTT	CASSPPDTFTDTQYF
TRBV6-1	many	.	TRBJ2-7	TGTGCCAGCAGGCCCAGAGGACAGCCGGGGAGCTACGAGCAGTACTTC	CASRPRGQPGSYEQYF
TRBV30	.	TRBD2	TRBJ2-5	TGTGCCTGGAGCGCCGGGACTAGCGGGGCGCAAGAGACCCAGTACTTC	CAWSAGTSGAQETQYF